This record concerns one TCR beta chain sequence. This CDR3 comprises 14 residues. Trimming stripped 10 bases from V and 1 base from J, with 16 bases between. Germline V gives CDR1 MNHNS, CDR2 SASEGT. This sample is drawn from a study of PD-L1 blockade in urothelial cancer. Study in general: Males with urothelial cancer arising in the bladder constituted about nine tenths of the roughly 30 patients. Blood samples had a median of around 140,000 T cells, tens of thousands of unique TCRs, and clonality around 0.08.

Patient disease was locally advanced or metastatic urothelial carcinoma. Sequenced by immunoSEQ multiplex PCR; TCRdb stores in-frame clones only, minus some. The table lists around 120,000 clones, around 85% of them singletons. The clonotype was recovered from a man aged 50-60 years with urothelial cancer. Sequenced here: PBMCs, sampled around atezolizumab (anti-PD-L1) treatment. J is TRBJ2-5 and V is TRBV6-1; D possibly corresponds to TRBD2 (6 bases). This CDR3 is CATAAGGTQETQYF. The CDR3 DNA is TGTGCCACAGCAGCTGGGGGGACCCAAGAGACCCAGTACTTC.